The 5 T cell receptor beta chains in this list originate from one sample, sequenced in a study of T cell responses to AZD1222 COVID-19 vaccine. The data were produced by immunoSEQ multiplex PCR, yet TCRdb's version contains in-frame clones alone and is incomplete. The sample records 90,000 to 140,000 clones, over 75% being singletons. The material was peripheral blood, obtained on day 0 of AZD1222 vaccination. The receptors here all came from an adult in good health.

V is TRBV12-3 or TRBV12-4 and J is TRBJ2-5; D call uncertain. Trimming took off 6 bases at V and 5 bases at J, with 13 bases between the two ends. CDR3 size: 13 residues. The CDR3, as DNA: TGTGCCAGCAGCCTTACCGATGTGGAGACCCAGTACTTC. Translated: CASSLTDVETQYF.

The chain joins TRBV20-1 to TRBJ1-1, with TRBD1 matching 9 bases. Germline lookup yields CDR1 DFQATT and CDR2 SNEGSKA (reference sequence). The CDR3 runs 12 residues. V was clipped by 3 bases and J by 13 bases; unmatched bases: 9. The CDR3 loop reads CSASDGTGRGFF. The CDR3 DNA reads TGCAGTGCTAGTGACGGGACAGGGAGAGGTTTCTTT.

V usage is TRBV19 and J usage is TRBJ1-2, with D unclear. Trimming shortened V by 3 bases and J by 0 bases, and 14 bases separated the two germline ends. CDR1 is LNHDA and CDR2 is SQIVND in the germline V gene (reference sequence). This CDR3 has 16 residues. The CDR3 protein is CASSMERQFPNYGYTF. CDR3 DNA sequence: TGTGCCAGTAGTATGGAACGGCAATTCCCTAACTATGGCTACACCTTC.

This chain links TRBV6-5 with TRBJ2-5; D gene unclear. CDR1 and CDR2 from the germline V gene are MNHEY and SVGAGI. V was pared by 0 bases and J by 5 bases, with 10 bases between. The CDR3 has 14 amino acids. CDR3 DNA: TGTGCCAGCAGTTACTCGATTGGCGTGGAGACCCAGTACTTC. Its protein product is CASSYSIGVETQYF.

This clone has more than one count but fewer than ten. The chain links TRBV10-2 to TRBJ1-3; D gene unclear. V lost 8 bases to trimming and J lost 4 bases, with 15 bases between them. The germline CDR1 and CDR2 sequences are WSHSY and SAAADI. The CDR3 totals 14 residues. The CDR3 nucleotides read TGCGCCAGCCTCCCTCCGGGGTTAGGAAACACCATATATTTT. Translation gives CASLPPGLGNTIYF.